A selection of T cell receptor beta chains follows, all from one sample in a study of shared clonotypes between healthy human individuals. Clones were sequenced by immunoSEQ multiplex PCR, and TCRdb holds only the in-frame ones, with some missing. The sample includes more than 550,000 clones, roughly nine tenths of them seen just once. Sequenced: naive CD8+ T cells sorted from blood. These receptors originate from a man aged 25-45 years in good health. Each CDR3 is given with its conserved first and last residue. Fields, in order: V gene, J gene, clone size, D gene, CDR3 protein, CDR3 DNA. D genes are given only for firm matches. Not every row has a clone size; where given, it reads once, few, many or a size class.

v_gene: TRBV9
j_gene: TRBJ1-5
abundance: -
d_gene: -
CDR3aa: CASSPSRGNQPQHF
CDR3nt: TGTGCCAGCAGCCCCTCGAGGGGTAATCAGCCCCAGCATTTT

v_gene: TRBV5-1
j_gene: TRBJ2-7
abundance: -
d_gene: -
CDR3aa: CASSETRGEQYF
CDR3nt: TGCGCCAGCAGCGAAACCAGGGGCGAGCAGTACTTC

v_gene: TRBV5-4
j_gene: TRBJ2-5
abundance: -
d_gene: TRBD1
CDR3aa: CASSLVDRGEETQYF
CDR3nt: TGTGCCAGCAGCTTGGTCGACAGGGGTGAGGAGACCCAGTACTTC

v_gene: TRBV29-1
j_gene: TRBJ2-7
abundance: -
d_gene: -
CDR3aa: CSVNMGLPSDTYEQYF
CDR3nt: TGCAGCGTTAATATGGGACTTCCCTCGGATACCTACGAGCAGTACTTC

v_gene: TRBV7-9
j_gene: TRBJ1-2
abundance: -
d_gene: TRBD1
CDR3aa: CASRGQGLANGYTF
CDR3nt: TGTGCCAGCCGTGGACAGGGCCTAGCGAATGGCTACACCTTC

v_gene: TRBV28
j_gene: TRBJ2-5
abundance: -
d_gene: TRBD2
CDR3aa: CASSSPPTSGRVQETQYF
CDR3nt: TGTGCCAGCAGTTCCCCCCCTACTAGCGGGAGGGTACAAGAGACCCAGTACTTC

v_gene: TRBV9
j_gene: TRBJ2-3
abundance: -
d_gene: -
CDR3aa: CASSPPIVNTQYF
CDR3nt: TGTGCCAGCAGCCCGCCCATAGTCAATACGCAGTATTTT

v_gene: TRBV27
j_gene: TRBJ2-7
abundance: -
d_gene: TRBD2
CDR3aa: CASSFIPGTSGTYEQYF
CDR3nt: TGTGCCAGCAGTTTTATCCCCGGGACTAGCGGCACCTACGAGCAGTACTTC

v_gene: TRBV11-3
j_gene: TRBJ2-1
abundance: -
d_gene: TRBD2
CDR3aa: CASSSGREGLSYNEQFF
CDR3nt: TGTGCCAGCAGCTCAGGTCGGGAGGGCCTCTCCTACAATGAGCAGTTCTTC

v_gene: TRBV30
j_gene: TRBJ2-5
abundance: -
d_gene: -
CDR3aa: CAWSPWQGLETQYF
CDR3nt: TGTGCCTGGAGTCCCTGGCAGGGGCTTGAGACCCAGTACTTC

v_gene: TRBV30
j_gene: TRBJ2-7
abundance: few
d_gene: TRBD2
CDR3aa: CAWWGAGTGGEQYF
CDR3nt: TGTGCCTGGTGGGGAGCGGGGACGGGCGGCGAGCAGTACTTC

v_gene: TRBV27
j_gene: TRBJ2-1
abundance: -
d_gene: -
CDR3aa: CASSTGGNEQFF
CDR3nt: TGTGCCAGCAGCACTGGGGGCAATGAGCAGTTCTTC

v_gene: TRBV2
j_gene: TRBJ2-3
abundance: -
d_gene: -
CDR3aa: CAVDFTDTQYF
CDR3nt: TGTGCTGTGGACTTCACAGATACGCAGTATTTT

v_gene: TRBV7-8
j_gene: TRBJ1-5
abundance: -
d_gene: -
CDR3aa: CASSLVRGGQPQHF
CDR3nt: TGTGCCAGCAGCTTAGTTCGGGGAGGGCAGCCCCAGCATTTT

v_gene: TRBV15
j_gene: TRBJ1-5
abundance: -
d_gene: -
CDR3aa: CATSQQMGSNQPQHF
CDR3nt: TGTGCCACCAGCCAGCAAATGGGAAGCAATCAGCCCCAGCATTTT

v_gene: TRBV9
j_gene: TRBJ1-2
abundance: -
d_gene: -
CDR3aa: CASSAARGSGGYTF
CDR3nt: TGTGCCAGCAGCGCCGCTCGGGGGTCTGGTGGCTACACCTTC

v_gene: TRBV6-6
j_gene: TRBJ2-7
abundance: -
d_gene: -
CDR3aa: CASSTGTHYEQYF
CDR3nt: TGTGCCAGCAGTACCGGGACACACTACGAGCAGTACTTC

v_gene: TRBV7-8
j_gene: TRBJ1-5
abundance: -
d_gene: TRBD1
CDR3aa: CASSLDSRGLRGNQPQHF
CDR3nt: TGTGCCAGCAGCTTAGATTCGAGGGGGCTAAGGGGCAATCAGCCCCAGCATTTT

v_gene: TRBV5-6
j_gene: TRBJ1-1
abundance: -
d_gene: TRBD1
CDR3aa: CASSPWTGSKAFF
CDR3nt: TGTGCCAGCAGCCCTTGGACAGGGTCAAAAGCTTTCTTT

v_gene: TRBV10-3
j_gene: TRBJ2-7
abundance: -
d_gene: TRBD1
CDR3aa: CAIRQQGALGYEQYF
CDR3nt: TGTGCCATCAGGCAACAGGGGGCCCTCGGCTACGAGCAGTACTTC

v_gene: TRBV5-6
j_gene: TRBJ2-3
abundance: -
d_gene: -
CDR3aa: CASSLGADTQYF
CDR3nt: TGTGCCAGCAGCTTGGGAGCAGATACGCAGTATTTT

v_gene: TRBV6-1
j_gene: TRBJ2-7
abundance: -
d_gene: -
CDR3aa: CASSDFVAYEQYF
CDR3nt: TGTGCCAGCAGTGATTTTGTAGCCTACGAGCAGTACTTC

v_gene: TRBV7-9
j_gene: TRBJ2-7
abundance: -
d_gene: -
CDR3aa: CASSTQGENSYEQYF
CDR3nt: TGTGCCAGCAGCACACAGGGCGAAAACTCCTACGAGCAGTACTTC

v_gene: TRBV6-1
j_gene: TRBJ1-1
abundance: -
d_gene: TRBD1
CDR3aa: CASSGWTGGAVPEAFF
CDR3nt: TGTGCCAGCAGTGGCTGGACAGGGGGCGCGGTCCCTGAAGCTTTCTTT

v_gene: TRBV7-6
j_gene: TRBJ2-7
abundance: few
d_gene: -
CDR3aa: CASSGGSSYEQYF
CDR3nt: TGTGCCAGCAGCGGGGGCTCCTCCTACGAGCAGTACTTC

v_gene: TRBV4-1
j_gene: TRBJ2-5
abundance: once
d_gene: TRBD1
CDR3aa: CASSPGTGEETQYF
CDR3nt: TGCGCCAGCAGCCCCGGGACAGGGGAAGAGACCCAGTACTTC

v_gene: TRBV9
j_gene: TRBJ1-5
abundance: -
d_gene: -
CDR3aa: CASGDQPQHF
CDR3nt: TGTGCCAGCGGCGATCAGCCCCAGCATTTT

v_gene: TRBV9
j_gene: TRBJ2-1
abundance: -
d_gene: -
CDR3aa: CASTPRGGEQFF
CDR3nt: TGTGCCAGCACCCCACGAGGAGGTGAGCAGTTCTTC

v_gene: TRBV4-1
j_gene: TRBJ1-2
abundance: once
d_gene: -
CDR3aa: CASTPAAQLGLGYTF
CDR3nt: TGCGCCAGCACGCCGGCGGCGCAGCTTGGGCTAGGCTACACCTTC